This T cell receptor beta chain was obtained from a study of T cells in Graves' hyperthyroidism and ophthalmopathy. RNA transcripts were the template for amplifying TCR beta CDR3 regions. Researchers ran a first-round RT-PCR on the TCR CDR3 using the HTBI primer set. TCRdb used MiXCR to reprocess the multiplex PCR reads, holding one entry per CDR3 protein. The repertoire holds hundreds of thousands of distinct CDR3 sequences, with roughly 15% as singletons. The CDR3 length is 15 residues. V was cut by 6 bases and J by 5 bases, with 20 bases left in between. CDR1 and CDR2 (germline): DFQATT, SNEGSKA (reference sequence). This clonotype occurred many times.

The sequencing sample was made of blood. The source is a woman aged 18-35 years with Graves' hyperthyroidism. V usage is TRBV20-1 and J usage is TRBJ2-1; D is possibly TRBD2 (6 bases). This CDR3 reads CSADPGVAAHNEQFF. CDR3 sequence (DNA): TGCAGTGCCGACCCCGGGGTAGCGGCACACAATGAGCAGTTCTTC.